One sample yielded the 22 T cell receptor beta chains listed below, sequenced in a study of T cell responses to AZD1222 COVID-19 vaccine. Produced via immunoSEQ multiplex PCR; TCRdb's table is partial and in-frame only. The sample lists 90,000 to 95,000 clones, around 93% occurring once. The sample was peripheral blood, taken on day 0 of AZD1222 vaccination. These receptors came from an adult in good health.

V gene TRBV27 combines with J gene TRBJ2-1; 9 nucleotides line up with TRBD2. CDR3 length equals 15 residues. The germline gives CDR1 MNHEY, CDR2 SMNVEV (reference sequence). V lost 1 base and J lost 7; bases outside the gene matches: 5. The CDR3 is CASSLWGGRGNEQFF. The CDR3 DNA follows: TGTGCCAGCAGTTTATGGGGCGGGAGGGGTAATGAGCAGTTCTTC.

The chain recombines TRBV18 with TRBJ2-7; possibly TRBD1 for D (5 bases). The CDR3 is 14 amino acids. The V and J ends lost 2 bases and 2 bases respectively, with 10 bases between them. CDR1 is KGHSH, CDR2 LQKENI, per germline. CDR3: CASSPRDSAYEQYF. The CDR3 nucleotides are TGTGCCAGCTCACCAAGAGACAGCGCCTACGAGCAGTACTTC.

The CDR3 DNA follows: TGTGCCAGCAGCGCCGGGACTAGCGGGGTCAATGAGCAGTTCTTC. Translated: CASSAGTSGVNEQFF. The rearrangement uses TRBV9 and TRBJ2-1; TRBD2 agrees at 13 bases. The CDR3 contains 15 residues. Germline CDR1 reads SGDLS; CDR2 reads YYNGEE. The V gene end was trimmed by 3 bases and the J gene end by 6 bases; junction bases not matched to a gene: 3.

The V gene is TRBV18, the J gene TRBJ1-5; TRBD1 aligns across 8 bases. The CDR3 consists of 16 residues. The ends lost 3 bases at V and 0 bases at J; junction bases unmatched: 4. CDR1 is KGHSH, CDR2 LQKENI, per germline. The CDR3 is CASSPQGARSNQPQHF. The CDR3 coding sequence is TGTGCCAGCTCACCCCAGGGGGCGCGTAGCAATCAGCCCCAGCATTTT.

The gene calls are TRBV9 and TRBJ1-2; 7 nucleotides agree with TRBD1. The V segment lost 2 bases and the J segment 5 bases; nucleotides outside the gene matches: 15. This CDR3 spans 17 amino acids. CDR1 and CDR2 (germline): SGDLS, YYNGEE. CDR3 DNA sequence: TGTGCCAGCAGCGTCACTAGCGCCGCCGAGGGGGCGTATGGCTACACCTTC. Protein product: CASSVTSAAEGAYGYTF.

V is TRBV28 and J is TRBJ2-5, with 9 bases fitting TRBD1. This CDR3 has 15 residues. Germline V gene data show CDR1 as MDHEN and CDR2 as SYDVKM. Trimming removed 4 bases from V and 0 bases from J; junction bases left unmatched: 3. The CDR3 DNA reads TGTGCCAGCAGTTCCGGGACAGGGTACCAAGAGACCCAGTACTTC. Its translation: CASSSGTGYQETQYF.

A word on this clone: At one end the junction does not follow the germline gene, possibly because of a read error. Other DNA variants within this sample encode the same CDR3. The chain has TRBV6-1 and TRBJ1-5, with 8 bases identical to TRBD1. This CDR3 has 17 amino acids. From germline, CDR1 is MNHNS and CDR2 SASEGT. As DNA, the CDR3 is TGCGCCAGCAGTGAAGACCCAGGGGGCTATAGCAATCAGCCCCAGCATTTT. This codes for CASSEDPGGYSNQPQHF.

J is TRBJ2-1 and V is TRBV3-1 (or the pseudogene TRBV3-2); the D gene is possibly TRBD2 (5 bases). V was pared by 4 bases and J by 3 bases, with 13 bases between. The length of the CDR3 is 15 residues. The V gene's germline CDR1 is LGHDT and CDR2 YNNKEL (reference sequence). CDR3 DNA: TGTGCCAGCAGCCCGGGGTCCCCCCTCTACAATGAGCAGTTCTTC. Encoded protein: CASSPGSPLYNEQFF.

The chain combines TRBV7-8 with TRBJ1-4; D not certain. V was shortened by 5 bases and J by 8 bases, with 18 bases between the two germline ends. The V gene's germline CDR1 is SGHVS and CDR2 FQNEAQ. There are 15 residues in the CDR3. The CDR3 sequence is CASSPKHGPLEKLFF. CDR3 in DNA: TGTGCCAGCAGCCCAAAACACGGCCCTTTGGAAAAACTGTTTTTT.

The V call is TRBV11-1, the J call TRBJ2-2; D might be TRBD1 (5 bases). In germline, CDR1 is SGHAT, CDR2 FQDESV (reference sequence). This CDR3 is 14 amino acids long. Trimming pared 2 bases from V and 1 base from J, leaving 5 bases between. In nucleotides, the CDR3 is TGTGCCAGCAGCTTACAGGGGAACACCGGGGAGCTGTTTTTT. It translates to CASSLQGNTGELFF.

The V call is TRBV2, the J call TRBJ1-6; TRBD1 aligns across 9 bases. The germline V gene encodes CDR1 SNHLY and CDR2 FYNNEI. This CDR3 spans 15 amino acids. The ends lost 6 bases at V and 7 bases at J; junction bases unmatched: 7. CDR3 sequence: CASSPGQGINSPLHF. The CDR3 DNA follows: TGTGCCAGCAGCCCCGGACAGGGGATAAATTCACCCCTCCACTTT.

The chain joins TRBV5-1 to TRBJ1-1; no clear D. The V and J ends lost 4 bases and 1 base respectively, with 11 bases between them. The CDR3 contains 14 residues. Germline CDR1 SGHRS, CDR2 YFSETQ. This chain's CDR3 is CASSEILRNTEAFF. Written as DNA, the CDR3 is TGCGCCAGCAGCGAGATCCTACGGAACACTGAAGCTTTCTTT. Full variable domain (outside the CDR3, taken from reference TRBV5-1 and TRBJ1-1): KAGVTQTPRYLIKTRGQQVTLSCSPISGHRSVSWYQQTPGQGLQFLFEYFSETQRNKGNFPGRFSGRQFSNSRSEMNVSTLELGDSALYLCASSEILRNTEAFFGQGTRLTVV.

The chain employs TRBV30 and TRBJ1-1; D may be TRBD1 (6 bases). Germline CDR1 reads GTSNPN; CDR2 reads SVGIG (reference sequence). V shed 4 bases and J shed 0 bases, with 9 bases lying between them. The CDR3 runs to 13 residues. As DNA, the CDR3 is TGTGCCTGGACCCAGGGGATGAACACTGAAGCTTTCTTT. Its translation: CAWTQGMNTEAFF.

The rearrangement uses TRBV6-1 and TRBJ1-2, with a possible D match to TRBD1 (6 bases). Trimming removed 3 bases at V and 8 bases at J, with 19 bases between. Germline V CDR1 and CDR2: MNHNS, SASEGT. CDR3 length: 15 residues. CDR3 protein: CASSELFTGRGGYTF. CDR3 coding DNA: TGTGCCAGCAGTGAGCTCTTTACGGGCAGGGGAGGCTACACCTTC.

The rearrangement uses TRBV12-3 or TRBV12-4 and TRBJ2-2, with 7 bases lining up with TRBD1. This CDR3 has 12 amino acids. V shed 7 bases, J shed 6 bases, and the junction held 2 bases outside the gene matches. CDR3: CASKGGAGELFF. The DNA for the CDR3 is TGTGCCAGCAAAGGGGGCGCCGGGGAGCTGTTTTTT.

The CDR3 DNA reads TGTGCCAGCAGCCCGAGGACCCCTGAGCAGTTCTTC. Translation: CASSPRTPEQFF. J is TRBJ2-1 and V is TRBV9; D remains ambiguous. The CDR3 is 12 amino acids. Trimming stripped 4 bases from V and 9 bases from J, with 11 bases between. CDR1 SGDLS and CDR2 YYNGEE come from the germline V gene.

This clone was found once. The chain is built from TRBV6-6 and TRBJ1-1; D remains ambiguous. V was cut by 3 bases and J by 1 base, with 9 bases left in between. Germline V gives CDR1 MNHNY, CDR2 SVGAGI (reference sequence). The CDR3 has 14 amino acids. The chain's CDR3 is CASSYEVKNTEAFF. The CDR3 region has the DNA TGTGCCAGCAGTTATGAGGTGAAGAACACTGAAGCTTTCTTT.

This chain links TRBV28 with TRBJ1-3; D gene unclear. CDR1 is MDHEN and CDR2 is SYDVKM in the germline V gene. CDR3 length: 16 residues. Between the trimmed V and J ends, which lost 2 bases and 3 bases, there was a span of 14 bases. CDR3 sequence: CASSLMSGLDGNTIYF. In DNA, the CDR3 is TGTGCCAGCAGTTTAATGTCCGGCCTAGATGGAAACACCATATATTTT. The full variable domain, its missing parts supplied by reference TRBV28 and TRBJ1-3, is DVKVTQSSRYLVKRTGEKVFLECVQDMDHENMFWYRQDPGLGLRLIYFSYDVKMKEKGDIPEGYSVSREKKERFSLILESASTNQTSMYLCASSLMSGLDGNTIYFGEGSWLTVV.

The chain has TRBV23-1 and TRBJ1-6, with D possibly being TRBD1 (6 bases). TRBV23-1 falls under the ORF class, with uncertain function. There are 17 residues in the CDR3. The V and J ends lost 2 bases and 10 bases respectively, with 21 bases between them. As DNA, the CDR3 is TGCGCCAGCAGTCAAGCGGACAGTTTCTGTTCTTGGTCACCCCTCCACTTT. This sequence encodes CASSQADSFCSWSPLHF.

The sample holds a few counts of this clone. V usage is TRBV4-3 and J usage is TRBJ1-3; no clear D. Germline CDR1 reads LGHNA; CDR2 reads YSLEER. The length of the CDR3 is 18 residues. V dropped 4 bases and J dropped 0 bases, with 19 bases sitting between them. CDR3 coding DNA: TGCGCCAGCAGCCCAACCCGGCGGGGAACAGCCTCTGGAAACACCATATATTTT. Encoded protein: CASSPTRRGTASGNTIYF.

CDR3 sequence (DNA): TGTGCCAGCGGGATAGGAGGGAGAGGAAACACCATATATTTT. Protein: CASGIGGRGNTIYF. The V gene is TRBV27, the J gene TRBJ1-3; no reliable D call. Germline CDR1 MNHEY, CDR2 SMNVEV (reference sequence). The ends were cut back, 8 bases at V and 4 bases at J, with 15 bases in the middle. The CDR3 is made up of 14 amino acids.

V and J are TRBV14 and TRBJ1-2; 7 nucleotides align to TRBD1. The junction had 8 bases not matched to a gene; V was cut back by 1 base and J by 3 bases. The CDR3 covers 16 residues. The germline CDR1 and CDR2 sequences are SGHDN and FVKESK. The CDR3 coding sequence is TGTGCCAGCAGCCAAGTCCAGGGGGGGGATGACTATGGCTACACCTTC. It encodes CASSQVQGGDDYGYTF. Using reference TRBV14 and TRBJ1-2 for the parts outside the CDR3, the full variable domain is EAGVTQFPSHSVIEKGQTVTLRCDPISGHDNLYWYRRVMGKEIKFLLHFVKESKQDESGMPNNRFLAERTGGTYSTLKVQPAELEDSGVYFCASSQVQGGDDYGYTFGSGTRLTVV.